This T cell receptor beta chain was sequenced for a study of T-cell reconstitution after alpha-beta-depleted transplantation in children. V shed 2 bases and J shed 1 base, with 5 bases lying between them. Per germline, CDR1 KGHSH and CDR2 LQKENI. CDR3 length equals 13 residues. Whole-study findings and limits: Recipient T cells and thymic progenitors that survived were the source of the high TCRbeta diversity seen at day 60 in some patients. Alpha-beta T cells about two months after transplant reportedly derived from several hundred expanded graft clones.

This clonotype was detected only a few times. Its specificity is not known. During its preparation, the TCRbeta library received unique molecular identifiers. TCRdb itself ran the PCR reads through MiXCR, one entry per CDR3 protein. The data contain about 580,000 distinct CDR3 sequences, over 20% of them singletons. This TCR was sampled from a boy in the first two years of life with Wiskott-Aldrich syndrome, due to receive a stem cell transplant. The V gene is TRBV18, the J gene TRBJ1-1; D ambiguous. This specimen was PBMCs, taken before TCRalphabeta/CD19-depleted stem cell transplant. CDR3 bases: TGTGCCAGCTCACCAGTAAAGAACACTGAAGCTTTCTTT. Its protein product is CASSPVKNTEAFF.